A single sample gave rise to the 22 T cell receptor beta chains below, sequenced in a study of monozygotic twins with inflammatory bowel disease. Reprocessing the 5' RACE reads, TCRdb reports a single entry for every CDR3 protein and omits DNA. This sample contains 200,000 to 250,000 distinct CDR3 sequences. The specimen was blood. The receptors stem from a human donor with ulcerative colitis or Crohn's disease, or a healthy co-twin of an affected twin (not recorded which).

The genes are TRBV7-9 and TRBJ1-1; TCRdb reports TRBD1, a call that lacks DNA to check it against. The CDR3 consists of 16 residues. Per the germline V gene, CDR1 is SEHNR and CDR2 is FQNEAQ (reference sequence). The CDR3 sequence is CASSLLGTGEATEAFF.

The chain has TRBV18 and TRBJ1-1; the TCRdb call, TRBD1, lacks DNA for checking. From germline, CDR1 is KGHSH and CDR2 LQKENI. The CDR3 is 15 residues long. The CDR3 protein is CASSPRQGQNTEAFF.

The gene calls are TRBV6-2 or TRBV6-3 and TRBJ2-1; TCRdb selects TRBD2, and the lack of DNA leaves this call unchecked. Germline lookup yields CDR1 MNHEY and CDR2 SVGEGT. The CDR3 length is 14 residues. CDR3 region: CASRLAGPYNEQFF.

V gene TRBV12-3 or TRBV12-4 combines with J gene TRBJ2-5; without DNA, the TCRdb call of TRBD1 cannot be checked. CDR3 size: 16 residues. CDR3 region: CASSSYRGTVSETQYF.

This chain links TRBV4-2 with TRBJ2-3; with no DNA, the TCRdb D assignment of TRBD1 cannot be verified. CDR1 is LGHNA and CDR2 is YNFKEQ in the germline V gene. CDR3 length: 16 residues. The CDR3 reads CASSQVLGGPGDTQYF.

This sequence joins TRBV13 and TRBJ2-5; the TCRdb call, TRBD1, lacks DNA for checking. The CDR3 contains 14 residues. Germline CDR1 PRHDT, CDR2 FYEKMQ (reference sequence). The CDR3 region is CASSSDRAWETQYF.

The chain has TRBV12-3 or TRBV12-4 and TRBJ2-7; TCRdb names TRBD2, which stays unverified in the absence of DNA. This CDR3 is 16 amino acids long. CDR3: CASSLWIGTSTYEQYF.

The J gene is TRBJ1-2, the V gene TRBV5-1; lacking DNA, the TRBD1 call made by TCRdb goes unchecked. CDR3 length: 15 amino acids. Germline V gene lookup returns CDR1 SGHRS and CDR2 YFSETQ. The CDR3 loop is CASSIDRGHNYGYTF.

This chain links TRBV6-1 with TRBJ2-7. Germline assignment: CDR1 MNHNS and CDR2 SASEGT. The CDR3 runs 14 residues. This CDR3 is CASRGAGGPYEQYF.

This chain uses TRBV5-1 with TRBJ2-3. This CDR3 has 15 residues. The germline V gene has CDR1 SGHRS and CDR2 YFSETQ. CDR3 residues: CASGPQYSSTDTQYF.

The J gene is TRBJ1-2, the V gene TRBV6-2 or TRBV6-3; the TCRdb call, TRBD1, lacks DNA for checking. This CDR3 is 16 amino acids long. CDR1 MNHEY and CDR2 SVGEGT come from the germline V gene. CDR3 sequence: CASNTLGRRPIYGYTF.

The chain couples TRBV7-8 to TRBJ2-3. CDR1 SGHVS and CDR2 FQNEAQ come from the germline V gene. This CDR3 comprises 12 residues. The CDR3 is CASRKATDTQYF.

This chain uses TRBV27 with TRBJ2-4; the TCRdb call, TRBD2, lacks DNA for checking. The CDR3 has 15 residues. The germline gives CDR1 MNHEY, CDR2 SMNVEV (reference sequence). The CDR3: CASSDGSLTKNIQYF.

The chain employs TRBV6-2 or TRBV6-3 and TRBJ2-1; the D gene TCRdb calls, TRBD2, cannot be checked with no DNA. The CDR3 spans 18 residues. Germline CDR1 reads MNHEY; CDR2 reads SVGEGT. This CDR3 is CASSPQTSGRKYYNEQFF.

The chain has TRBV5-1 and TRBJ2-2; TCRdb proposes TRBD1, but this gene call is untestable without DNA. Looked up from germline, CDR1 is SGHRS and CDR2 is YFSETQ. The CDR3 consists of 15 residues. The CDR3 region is CASSPGRSNTGELFF.

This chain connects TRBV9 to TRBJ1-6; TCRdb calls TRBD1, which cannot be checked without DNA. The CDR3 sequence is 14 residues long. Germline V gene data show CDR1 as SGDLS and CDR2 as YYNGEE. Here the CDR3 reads CASSRDGENSPLHF.

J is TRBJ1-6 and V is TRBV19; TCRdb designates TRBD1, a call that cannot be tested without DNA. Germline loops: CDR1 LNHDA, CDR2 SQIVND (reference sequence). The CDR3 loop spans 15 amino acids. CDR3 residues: CASRTTGGTSSPLHF.

CDR3 region: CASSFSGRLSGFF. The V call is TRBV28, the J call TRBJ2-1; TCRdb names TRBD2, which stays unverified in the absence of DNA. CDR1 and CDR2 (germline): MDHEN, SYDVKM. The CDR3 loop spans 13 amino acids.

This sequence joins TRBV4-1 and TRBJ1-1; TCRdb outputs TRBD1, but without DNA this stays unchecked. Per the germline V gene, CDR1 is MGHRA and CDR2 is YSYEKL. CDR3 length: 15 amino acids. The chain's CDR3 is CASSPTPGGSTEAFF.

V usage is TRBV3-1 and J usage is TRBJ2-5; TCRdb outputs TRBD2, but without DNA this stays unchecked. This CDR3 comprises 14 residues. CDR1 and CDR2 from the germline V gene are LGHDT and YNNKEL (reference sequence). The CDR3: CASSQDEGSETQYF.

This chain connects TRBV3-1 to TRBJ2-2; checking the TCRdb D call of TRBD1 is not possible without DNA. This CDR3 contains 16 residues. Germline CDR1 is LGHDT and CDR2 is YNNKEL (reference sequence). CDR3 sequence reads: CASSQLQGFYTGELFF.

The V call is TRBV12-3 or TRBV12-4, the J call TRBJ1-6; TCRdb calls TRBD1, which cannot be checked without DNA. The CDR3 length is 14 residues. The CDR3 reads CASTEGSAKSPLHF.